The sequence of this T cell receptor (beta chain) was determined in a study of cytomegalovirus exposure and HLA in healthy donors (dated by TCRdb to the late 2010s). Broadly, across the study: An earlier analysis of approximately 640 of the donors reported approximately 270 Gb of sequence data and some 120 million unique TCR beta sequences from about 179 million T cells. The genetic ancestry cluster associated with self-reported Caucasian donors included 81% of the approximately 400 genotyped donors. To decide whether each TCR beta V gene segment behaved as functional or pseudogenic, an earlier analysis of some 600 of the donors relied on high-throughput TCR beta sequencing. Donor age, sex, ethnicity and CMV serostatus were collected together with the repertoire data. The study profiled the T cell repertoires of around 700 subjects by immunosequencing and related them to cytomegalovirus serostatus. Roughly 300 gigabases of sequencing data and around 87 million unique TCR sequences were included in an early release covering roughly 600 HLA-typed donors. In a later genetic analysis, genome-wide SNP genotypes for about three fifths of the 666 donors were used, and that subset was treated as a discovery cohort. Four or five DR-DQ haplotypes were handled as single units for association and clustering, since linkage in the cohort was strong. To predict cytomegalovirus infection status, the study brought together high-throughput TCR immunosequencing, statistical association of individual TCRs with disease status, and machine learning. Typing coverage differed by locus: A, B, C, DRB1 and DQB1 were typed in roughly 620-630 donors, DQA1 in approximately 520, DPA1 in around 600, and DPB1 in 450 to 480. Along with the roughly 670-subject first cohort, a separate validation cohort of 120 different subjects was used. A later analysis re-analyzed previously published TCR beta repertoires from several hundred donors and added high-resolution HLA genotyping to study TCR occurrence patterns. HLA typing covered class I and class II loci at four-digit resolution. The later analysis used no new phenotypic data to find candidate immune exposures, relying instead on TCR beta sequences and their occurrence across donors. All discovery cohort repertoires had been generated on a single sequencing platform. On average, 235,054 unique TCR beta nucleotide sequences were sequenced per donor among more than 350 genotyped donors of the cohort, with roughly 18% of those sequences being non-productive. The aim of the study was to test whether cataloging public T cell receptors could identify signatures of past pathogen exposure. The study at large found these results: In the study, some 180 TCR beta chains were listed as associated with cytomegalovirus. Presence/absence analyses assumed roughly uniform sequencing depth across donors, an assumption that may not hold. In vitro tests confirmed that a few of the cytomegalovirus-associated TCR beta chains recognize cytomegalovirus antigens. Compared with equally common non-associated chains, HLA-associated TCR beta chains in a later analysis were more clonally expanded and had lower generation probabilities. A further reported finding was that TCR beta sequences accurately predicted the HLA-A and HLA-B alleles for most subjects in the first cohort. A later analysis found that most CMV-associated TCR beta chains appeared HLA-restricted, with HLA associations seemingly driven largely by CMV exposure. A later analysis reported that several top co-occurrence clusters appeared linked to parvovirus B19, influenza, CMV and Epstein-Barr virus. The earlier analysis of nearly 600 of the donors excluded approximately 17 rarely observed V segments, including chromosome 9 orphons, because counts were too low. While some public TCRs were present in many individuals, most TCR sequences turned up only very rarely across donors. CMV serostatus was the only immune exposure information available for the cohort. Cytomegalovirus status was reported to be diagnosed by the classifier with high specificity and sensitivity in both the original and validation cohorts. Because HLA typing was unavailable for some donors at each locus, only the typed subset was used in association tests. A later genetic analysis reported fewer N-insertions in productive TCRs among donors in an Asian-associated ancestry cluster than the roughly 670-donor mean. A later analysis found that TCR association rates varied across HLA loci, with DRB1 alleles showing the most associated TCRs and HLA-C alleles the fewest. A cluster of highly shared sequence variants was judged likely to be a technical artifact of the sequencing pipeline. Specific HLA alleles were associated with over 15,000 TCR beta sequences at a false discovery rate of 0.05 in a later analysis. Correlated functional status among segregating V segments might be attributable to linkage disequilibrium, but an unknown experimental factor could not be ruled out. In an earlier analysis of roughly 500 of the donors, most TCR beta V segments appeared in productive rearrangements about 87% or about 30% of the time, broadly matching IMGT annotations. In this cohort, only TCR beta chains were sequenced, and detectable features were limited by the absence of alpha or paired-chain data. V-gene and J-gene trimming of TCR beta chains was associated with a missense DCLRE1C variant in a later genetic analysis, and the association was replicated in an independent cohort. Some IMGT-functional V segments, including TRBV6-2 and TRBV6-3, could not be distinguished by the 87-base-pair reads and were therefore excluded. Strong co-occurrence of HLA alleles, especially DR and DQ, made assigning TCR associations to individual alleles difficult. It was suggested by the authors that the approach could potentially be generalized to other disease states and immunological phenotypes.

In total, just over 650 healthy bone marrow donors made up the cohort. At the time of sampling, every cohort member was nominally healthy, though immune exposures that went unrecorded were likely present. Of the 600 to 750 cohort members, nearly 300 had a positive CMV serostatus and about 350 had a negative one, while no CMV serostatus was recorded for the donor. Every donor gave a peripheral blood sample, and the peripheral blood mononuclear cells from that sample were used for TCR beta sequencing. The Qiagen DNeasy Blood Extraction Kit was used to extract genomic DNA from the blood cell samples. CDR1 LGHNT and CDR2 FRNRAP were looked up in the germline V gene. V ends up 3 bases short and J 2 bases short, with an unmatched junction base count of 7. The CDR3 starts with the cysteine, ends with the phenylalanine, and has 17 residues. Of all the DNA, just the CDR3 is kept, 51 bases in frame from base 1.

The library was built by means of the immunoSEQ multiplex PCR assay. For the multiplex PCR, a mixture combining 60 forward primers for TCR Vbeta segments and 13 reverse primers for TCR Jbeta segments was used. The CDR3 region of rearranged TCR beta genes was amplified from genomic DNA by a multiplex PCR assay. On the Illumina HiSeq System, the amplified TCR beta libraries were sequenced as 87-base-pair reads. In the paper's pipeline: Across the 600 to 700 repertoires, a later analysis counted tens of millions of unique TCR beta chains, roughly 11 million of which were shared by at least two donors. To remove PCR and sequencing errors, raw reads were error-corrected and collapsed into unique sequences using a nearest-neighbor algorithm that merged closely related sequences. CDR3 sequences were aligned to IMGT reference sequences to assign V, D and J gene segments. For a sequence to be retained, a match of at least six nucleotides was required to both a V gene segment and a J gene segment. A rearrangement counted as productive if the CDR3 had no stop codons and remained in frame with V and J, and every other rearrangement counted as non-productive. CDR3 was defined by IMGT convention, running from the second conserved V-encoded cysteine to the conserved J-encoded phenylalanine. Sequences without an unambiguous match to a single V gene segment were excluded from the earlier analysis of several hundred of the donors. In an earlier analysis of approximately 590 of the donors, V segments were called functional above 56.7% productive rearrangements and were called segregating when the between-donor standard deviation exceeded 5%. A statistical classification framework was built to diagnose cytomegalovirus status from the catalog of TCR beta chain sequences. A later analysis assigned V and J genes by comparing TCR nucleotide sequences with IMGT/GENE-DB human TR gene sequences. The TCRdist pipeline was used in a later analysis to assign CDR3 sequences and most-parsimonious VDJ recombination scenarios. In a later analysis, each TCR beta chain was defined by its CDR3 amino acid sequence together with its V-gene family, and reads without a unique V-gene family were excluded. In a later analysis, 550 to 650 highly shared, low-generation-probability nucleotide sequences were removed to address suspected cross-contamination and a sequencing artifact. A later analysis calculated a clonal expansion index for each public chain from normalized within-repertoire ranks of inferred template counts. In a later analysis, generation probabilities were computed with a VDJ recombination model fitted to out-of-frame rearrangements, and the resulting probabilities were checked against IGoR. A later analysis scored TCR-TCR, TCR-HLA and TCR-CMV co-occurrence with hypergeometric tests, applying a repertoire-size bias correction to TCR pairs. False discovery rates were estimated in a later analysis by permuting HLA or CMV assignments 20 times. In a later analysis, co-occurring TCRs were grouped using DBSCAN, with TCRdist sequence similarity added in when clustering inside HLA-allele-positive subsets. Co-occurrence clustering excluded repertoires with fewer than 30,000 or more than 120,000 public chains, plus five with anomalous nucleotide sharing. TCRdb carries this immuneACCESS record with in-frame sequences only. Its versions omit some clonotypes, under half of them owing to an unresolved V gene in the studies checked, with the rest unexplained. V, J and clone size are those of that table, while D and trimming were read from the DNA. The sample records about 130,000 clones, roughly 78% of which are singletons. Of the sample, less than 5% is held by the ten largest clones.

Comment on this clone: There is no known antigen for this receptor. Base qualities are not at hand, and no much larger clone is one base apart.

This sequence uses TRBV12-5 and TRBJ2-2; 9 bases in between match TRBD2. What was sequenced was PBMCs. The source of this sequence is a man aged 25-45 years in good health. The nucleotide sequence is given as TGTGCTAGTGGTTTTATAGCGGGGGACATCAACACCGGGGAGCTGTTTTTT. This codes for CASGFIAGDINTGELFF.